The 15 T cell receptor beta chains below were found in one sample sequenced in a study of T cells in Graves' hyperthyroidism and ophthalmopathy. Authors of the study amplified TCR beta CDR3 regions from RNA transcripts. Carried out on the TCR CDR3, a first-round RT-PCR used the HTBI primer set. TCRdb fed the multiplex PCR reads into MiXCR, producing one record per CDR3 protein. The sample records around 720,000 distinct CDR3 sequences, about a third being singletons. The material sequenced was blood. The receptors originated from a woman in her 40s with Graves' hyperthyroidism.

Comment on this clonotype: With a much larger clone just one base away, this may be a read error. The genes are TRBV7-9 and TRBJ2-6; 7 bases fit TRBD1. Germline CDR1 is SEHNR and CDR2 is FQNEAQ (reference sequence). The junction had 9 bases not matched to a gene; V was cut back by 5 bases and J by 2 bases. There are 17 residues in the CDR3. CDR3 sequence: CASSPTGNSPGANVLTF. The DNA of the CDR3 is TGTGCCAGCAGCCCGACAGGGAATAGTCCTGGGGCCAACGTCCTGACTTTC.

This clonotype has at least ten counts. This rearrangement joins TRBV7-8 to TRBJ2-7; TRBD1 aligns across 10 bases. This CDR3 has 17 amino acids. Germline values: CDR1 SGHVS, CDR2 FQNEAQ. J was trimmed by 3 bases and V by 5 bases; bases with no gene match: 13. CDR3 in amino acids: CASSERGTGVRHYEQYF. CDR3 in DNA: TGTGCCAGCAGCGAGCGGGGGACAGGGGTTAGGCACTACGAGCAGTACTTC. The variable domain in full, with the rest retrieved from reference TRBV7-8 and TRBJ2-7, is GAGVSQSPRYKVAKRGQDVALRCDPISGHVSLFWYQQALGQGPEFLTYFQNEAQLDKSGLPSDRFFAERPEGSVSTLKIQRTQQEDSAVYLCASSERGTGVRHYEQYFGPGTRLTVT.

This clonotype was found a few times. This chain joins TRBV7-3 and TRBJ1-1, with unresolved D. V was trimmed by 6 bases and J by 4 bases, leaving 15 bases between them. CDR1 is SGHTA, CDR2 FQGTGA, per germline. The CDR3 contains 14 residues. The chain's CDR3 is CASSYTPLFTEAFF. DNA of the CDR3: TGTGCCAGCAGTTACACCCCCCTGTTCACTGAAGCTTTCTTT.

This clonotype was seen ten or more times. The chain uses TRBV5-8 and TRBJ1-1; no firm D call. CDR3 length: 13 amino acids. The germline V gene has CDR1 SGHTS and CDR2 YDEGEE. Between the trimmed V and J ends, which lost 5 bases and 8 bases, there was a span of 16 bases. CDR3 loop: CASSRRWAWEAFF. In DNA form, the CDR3 reads TGTGCCAGCAGTCGCCGGTGGGCCTGGGAAGCTTTCTTT.

At least ten counts were recorded for this clonotype. The rearrangement links TRBV29-1 to TRBJ2-7; D is tentatively TRBD1 or TRBD2 (6 bases each). Per germline, CDR1 SQVTM and CDR2 ANQGSEA. V gave up 4 bases and J gave up 5 bases, with 9 bases separating them. CDR3 size: 11 residues. As DNA, the CDR3 is TGCAGCGTTGGTAGGGGGGACGAGCAGTACTTC. Translating it yields CSVGRGDEQYF.

The CDR3, as DNA: TGTGCCAGCAGTTTTCACAGGGGCGGAGAGACCCAGTACTTC. Its translation is CASSFHRGGETQYF. The gene calls are TRBV28 and TRBJ2-5; TRBD1 matches 7 bases. This CDR3 region has 14 residues. V lost 3 bases, J lost 4 bases, and 5 bases stayed unmatched. Germline assignment: CDR1 MDHEN and CDR2 SYDVKM.

This clonotype was detected only once. As the CDR3 is not closed by the conserved phenylalanine or tryptophan, this likely results from a read error. The chain is built from TRBV12-3 or TRBV12-4 and TRBJ2-7; TRBD1 agrees at 9 bases. The length of the CDR3 is 18 residues. V was pared by 2 bases and J by 0 bases, with 11 bases of the junction left unmatched. Here the CDR3 DNA reads TGTGCCAGCAGTTTACCCCGCTCGGGACAGGGCCCCTCCTACGAGCAGTACCTC. As protein: CASSLPRSGQGPSYEQYL.

At least ten counts were recorded for this clonotype. V and J are TRBV7-9 and TRBJ2-7, with 12 bases identical to TRBD2. Germline V gene sequence: CDR1 SEHNR, CDR2 FQNEAQ (reference sequence). This CDR3 is 14 amino acids long. J lost 7 bases, V lost 11 bases, and 12 bases had no gene match. In DNA form, the CDR3 reads TGTGCCGGAGCCTCTAGCGGGGGGGGCAATGAGCAGTACTTC. It encodes CAGASSGGGNEQYF.

This clonotype showed up just a few times. The rearrangement joins TRBV20-1 to TRBJ2-3, with 16 bases lining up with TRBD2. The V segment lost 6 bases and the J segment 0 bases; nucleotides outside the gene matches: 6. This CDR3 contains 17 residues. Germline values: CDR1 DFQATT, CDR2 SNEGSKA (reference sequence). The CDR3 bases are TGCAGTGCAGAGCTGGGACTAGCGGGGGGGAGCACAGATACGCAGTATTTT. This translates into CSAELGLAGGSTDTQYF.

This clonotype was seen just once. V and J are TRBV24-1 and TRBJ2-7; 8 bases match TRBD1. The CDR3 contains 15 residues. CDR1 KGHDR and CDR2 SFDVKD come from the germline V gene. Trimming removed 3 bases from V and 1 base from J; junction bases left unmatched: 4. The CDR3 sequence is CATSDPRTGSYEQYF. CDR3 nucleotide sequence: TGTGCCACCAGTGATCCCAGGACAGGGTCCTACGAGCAGTACTTC.

The chain combines TRBV12-3 or TRBV12-4 with TRBJ1-3, with a possible D match to TRBD1 (5 bases). V gave up 6 bases and J gave up 1 base, with 16 bases separating them. This CDR3 has 16 residues. The CDR3 DNA follows: TGTGCCAGCAGGCGAAATGGACACTTTTCTGGAAACACCATATATTTT. It is translated as CASRRNGHFSGNTIYF.

V and J are TRBV6-1 and TRBJ1-3; TRBD1 might be the D (6 bases). Germline CDR1 and CDR2: MNHNS and SASEGT. CDR3 length: 14 residues. V gave up 7 bases and J gave up 4 bases, with 14 bases separating them. The chain's CDR3 is CASKPGGLGNTIYF. The CDR3 coding sequence is TGTGCCAGCAAGCCCGGGGGGCTAGGAAACACCATATATTTT.

The sample holds a few counts of this clonotype. The rearrangement uses TRBV6-5 and TRBJ2-7; 8 nucleotides match TRBD1. V shed 5 bases and J 3 bases; nucleotides not matched to a gene: 9. The CDR3 is made up of 15 amino acids. Per the germline V gene, CDR1 is MNHEY and CDR2 is SVGAGI. The CDR3 region is CASSEQGVRFYEQYF. CDR3 nucleotides: TGTGCCAGCAGTGAACAGGGGGTCCGTTTCTACGAGCAGTACTTC.

The V gene is TRBV4-1, the J gene TRBJ2-7, with D perhaps TRBD1 (5 bases). This CDR3 region has 18 residues. Germline V lookup: CDR1 MGHRA, CDR2 YSYEKL. Trimming shortened V by 0 bases and J by 6 bases, and 24 bases separated the two germline ends. This chain's CDR3 is CASSQETNPGWGSSEQYF. The DNA of the CDR3 is TGCGCCAGCAGCCAAGAAACGAATCCAGGATGGGGCTCGTCCGAGCAGTACTTC.

The chain employs TRBV12-3 or TRBV12-4 and TRBJ1-1; D gene ambiguous. The CDR3 length is 14 residues. The V end lost 6 bases, the J end lost 4 bases, and 15 bases lay between the germline ends. CDR3 amino acids: CASRRLVGGTEAFF. The CDR3 DNA reads TGTGCCAGCAGGAGACTGGTAGGTGGCACTGAAGCTTTCTTT.